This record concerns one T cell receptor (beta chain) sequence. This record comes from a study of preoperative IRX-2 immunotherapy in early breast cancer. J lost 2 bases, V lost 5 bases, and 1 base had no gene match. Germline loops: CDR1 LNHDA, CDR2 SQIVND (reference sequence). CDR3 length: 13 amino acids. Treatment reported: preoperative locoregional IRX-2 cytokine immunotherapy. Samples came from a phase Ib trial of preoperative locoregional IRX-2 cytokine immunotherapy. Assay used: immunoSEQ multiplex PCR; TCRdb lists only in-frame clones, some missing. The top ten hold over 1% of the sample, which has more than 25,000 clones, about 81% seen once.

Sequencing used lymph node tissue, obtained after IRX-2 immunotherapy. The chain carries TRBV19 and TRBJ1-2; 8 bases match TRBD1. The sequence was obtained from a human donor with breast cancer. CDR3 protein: CASSGDRNYGYTF. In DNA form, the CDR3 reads TGTGCCAGTAGTGGGGACAGGAACTATGGCTACACCTTC.